These 16 T cell receptor beta chains came from one sample sequenced in a study of vaccination and CD4 T cells after COVID-19. The Oncomine TCR Beta short-read assay was applied to DNA of cultured CD4+ T cells. MiXCR was run by TCRdb on the PCR reads, yielding one entry per CDR3 protein. The top ten clones hold approximately 19% of a sample with about 17,000 distinct CDR3 sequences, under 30% of them seen once. These TCRs are of unknown antigen specificity. This sample's treatment: roughly 10-day PBMC culture with coronavirus spike peptide pools or control peptides (ViraFEST assay). Sequenced input: cultured CD4+ T cells from blood. The source is a human donor with COVID-19.

The chain is built from TRBV10-1 and TRBJ2-5; the match to TRBD2 covers 8 bases. The V segment lost 5 bases and the J segment 7 bases; nucleotides outside the gene matches: 6. Germline CDR1 and CDR2: WNHNN and SYGVQD (reference sequence). The CDR3 extends over 13 amino acids. CDR3 nucleotide sequence: TGCGCCAGCAGTTCGGGACTAGAAGGGACCCAGTACTTC. It yields the protein CASSSGLEGTQYF.

The chain joins TRBV30 to TRBJ2-4; possibly TRBD2 for D (5 bases). The CDR3 is made up of 15 amino acids. CDR1 and CDR2 from the germline V gene are GTSNPN and SVGIG (reference sequence). Trimming removed 4 bases from V and 0 bases from J, with 13 bases in between. In DNA, the CDR3 is TGTGCCTGGACAGAGGGCGGGCCAGCCAAAAACATTCAGTACTTC. This encodes CAWTEGGPAKNIQYF.

This chain joins TRBV2 and TRBJ1-6; D uncertain. The V gene lost 5 bases and the J gene lost 8 bases, with 4 bases spanning the gap. The germline CDR1 and CDR2 sequences are SNHLY and FYNNEI. This CDR3 has 11 amino acids. The CDR3 loop reads CASSLDSPLHF. The CDR3 DNA reads as TGTGCCAGCAGTCTGGATTCACCCCTCCACTTT.

This clonotype was seen a few times. This chain uses TRBV12-3 or TRBV12-4 with TRBJ2-7, with D perhaps being TRBD1 or TRBD2 (6 bases each). This CDR3 spans 19 amino acids. V was pared by 6 bases and J by 7 bases, with 34 bases between. The CDR3 region has the DNA TGTGCCAGCAGGCCAACCCCCGGGGAAGACAGGACTAATTCGGGGGAGCAGTACTTC. Translated, it gives CASRPTPGEDRTNSGEQYF.

The genes are TRBV7-8 and TRBJ1-5; TRBD1 matches at 10 bases. This CDR3 region has 21 residues. Germline-derived CDR1 and CDR2 are SGHVS and FQNEAQ. J gave up 0 bases and V 5 bases, and 19 bases lay outside the gene matches. In DNA, the CDR3 is TGTGCCAGCAGCCCCCGTCCCGTCGACAGGGGGCTTGGATATAGCAATCAGCCCCAGCATTTT. This encodes CASSPRPVDRGLGYSNQPQHF.

This clonotype was seen a handful of times. The chain uses TRBV6-5 and TRBJ2-1; 11 bases fit TRBD2. The CDR3 is made up of 15 amino acids. Trimming at V came to 4 bases and at J to 7 bases, leaving 6 bases not matched to a gene. Germline-derived CDR1 and CDR2 are MNHEY and SVGAGI. CDR3 in amino acids: CASSWLSGGANEQFF. The CDR3 bases are TGTGCCAGCAGTTGGCTTAGCGGGGGGGCTAATGAGCAGTTCTTC.

The V and J genes are TRBV5-5 and TRBJ2-7; 8 nucleotides match TRBD1. This CDR3 region has 15 residues. Germline loops: CDR1 SGHKS, CDR2 YYEKEE (reference sequence). J gave up 4 bases and V 2 bases, and 8 bases lay outside the gene matches. The CDR3 loop reads CASSFGQGRIYEQYF. For the CDR3, the DNA is TGTGCCAGCAGCTTCGGACAGGGACGTATTTACGAGCAGTACTTC.

This clonotype qualifies as medium-sized. This sequence joins TRBV27 and TRBJ1-2, with D unresolved. CDR1 and CDR2 (germline): MNHEY, SMNVEV (reference sequence). Trimming cost V 4 bases and J 4 bases, with 10 bases left between them. This CDR3 spans 13 amino acids. In nucleotides, the CDR3 is TGTGCCAGCAGTTCCTCCGCGGGCTATGGCTACACCTTC. It codes for CASSSSAGYGYTF.

The genes are TRBV24-1 and TRBJ2-3; D is perhaps TRBD1 or TRBD2 (5 bases each). Trimming stripped 5 bases from V and 3 bases from J, with 17 bases between. CDR1 is KGHDR and CDR2 is SFDVKD in the germline V gene. CDR3 length: 16 amino acids. The CDR3 nucleotides read TGTGCCACCAGTGTTGCCGGGACGGTAAAGACAGATACGCAGTATTTT. Its translation: CATSVAGTVKTDTQYF.

In its sample, this clonotype was seen a few times. The chain couples TRBV19 to TRBJ1-5; TRBD1 matches at 8 bases. The CDR3 is made up of 20 amino acids. V gave up 0 bases and J gave up 0 bases; unmatched junction bases: 13. Germline V gene sequence: CDR1 LNHDA, CDR2 SQIVND (reference sequence). CDR3 DNA sequence: TGTGCCAGTAGTATAGATACCCACAGGGGGAATAAAAATAGCAATCAGCCCCAGCATTTT. Translating gives CASSIDTHRGNKNSNQPQHF.

This clonotype appeared a few times. The chain has TRBV27 and TRBJ1-6; D is unresolved. This CDR3 region has 16 residues. Deletions cut 1 base from V and 0 bases from J, with 7 bases between. Per germline, CDR1 MNHEY and CDR2 SMNVEV (reference sequence). The DNA for the CDR3 is TGTGCCAGCAGTTTATTCCGGAGCTCCTATAATTCACCCCTCCACTTT. This encodes CASSLFRSSYNSPLHF.

Only a few counts were recorded for this clonotype. The V gene is TRBV20-1, the J gene TRBJ1-5; TRBD1 matches at 7 bases. J lost 4 bases, V lost 3 bases, and 3 bases had no gene match. This CDR3 is 13 amino acids long. CDR1 and CDR2 (germline): DFQATT, SNEGSKA (reference sequence). The CDR3 sequence: CSASGTENQPQHF. The CDR3, as DNA: TGCAGTGCTAGTGGGACAGAGAATCAGCCCCAGCATTTT.

The J gene is TRBJ1-2, the V gene TRBV5-1, with TRBD1 matching over 7 bases. CDR1 is SGHRS and CDR2 is YFSETQ in the germline V gene. The CDR3 sequence is 14 residues long. The V and J ends lost 4 bases and 4 bases, in that order; junction bases with no gene match: 7. The CDR3: CASSQSGTVYGYTF. CDR3 bases: TGCGCCAGCAGCCAATCCGGGACAGTCTATGGCTACACCTTC.

The chain employs TRBV18 and TRBJ2-5; 8 bases fit TRBD2. This CDR3 spans 17 amino acids. Trimming at V came to 2 bases and at J to 4 bases, leaving 12 bases not matched to a gene. Looked up from germline, CDR1 is KGHSH and CDR2 is LQKENI. The CDR3 coding sequence is TGTGCCAGCTCACCAAGCGGCCTCGGGGGGGCGAGAGAGACCCAGTACTTC. It is translated as CASSPSGLGGARETQYF.

This clonotype was seen a few times. This chain uses TRBV5-1 with TRBJ2-2; the match to TRBD2 covers 7 bases. Trimming at V came to 2 bases and at J to 4 bases, leaving 2 bases not matched to a gene. Germline loops: CDR1 SGHRS, CDR2 YFSETQ. This CDR3 is 14 amino acids long. The CDR3 coding sequence is TGCGCCAGCAGCTTAACGGGGGGCACCGGGGAGCTGTTTTTT. Amino acid sequence: CASSLTGGTGELFF.

The rearrangement links TRBV19 to TRBJ1-3; D is unclear. CDR1 LNHDA and CDR2 SQIVND come from the germline V gene (reference sequence). V shed 2 bases and J shed 0 bases, with 8 bases lying between them. The CDR3 extends over 15 amino acids. For the CDR3, the DNA is TGTGCCAGTAGTATACCACCCGGCTCTGGAAACACCATATATTTT. Translated, it gives CASSIPPGSGNTIYF.